This TCR beta chain was found in a study of T cells after yellow fever vaccination. TCRdb called the 5' RACE reads again in MiXCR, with one record for every CDR3 protein. This sample has hundreds of thousands of distinct CDR3 sequences; approximately 3.9% occur once, and the top ten carry 20% to 30%. This clonotype was observed at least ten times. The V gene end was trimmed by 6 bases and the J gene end by 2 bases; junction bases not matched to a gene: 6. Germline-derived CDR1 and CDR2 are WSHSY and SAAADI. CDR3 length equals 15 residues. The sample consisted of PBMCs, taken on the day of the yellow fever booster vaccination. The sequence came from a man aged 18 to 35 who received the YFV17D yellow fever vaccine. J is TRBJ2-3 and V is TRBV10-2, with 9 nucleotides matching TRBD2. CDR3 amino acids: CASSGSGGTTDTQYF. For the CDR3, the DNA is TGCGCCAGCAGCGGGAGCGGGGGGACCACAGATACGCAGTATTTT.